The text below deals with one T cell receptor beta chain. What it binds is unknown. This may stem from a read error, because a much larger clone lies one nucleotide away. TCRbeta libraries were built with three rounds of nested PCR, modified from ARM-PCR. TCRdb re-derived calls from the multiplex PCR reads in MiXCR, one entry per CDR3 protein. The table shows more than 120,000 distinct CDR3 sequences, with roughly 70% occurring only once. The junction had 10 bases not matched to a gene; V was cut back by 6 bases and J by 2 bases. This CDR3 spans 15 amino acids. Germline-derived CDR1 and CDR2 are DFQATT and SNEGSKA (reference sequence). This sample's RNA came from whole unsorted tissue. Chemotherapy-naive patients with new lung cancer underwent thoracic surgery in China, August–late 2014. The sample is drawn from a study of tumor and adjacent non-tumor tissue in lung cancer. The wider study: Aged about 31 to 76 years, patients included 10 men and 5 women with stage I to III disease. Whole-study results and caveats: TCR diversity was significantly greater in tumor than normal lung tissue.

The sequenced sample consisted of lung tumor tissue. The chain is built from TRBV20-1 and TRBJ2-3, with 8 bases aligning to TRBD2. The sequence was obtained from a man aged 55 to 70 with small cell lung cancer. The CDR3 loop reads CSAKAPGGPTDTQYF. Here the CDR3 DNA reads TGCAGTGCCAAGGCGCCGGGAGGGCCCACAGATACGCAGTATTTT.